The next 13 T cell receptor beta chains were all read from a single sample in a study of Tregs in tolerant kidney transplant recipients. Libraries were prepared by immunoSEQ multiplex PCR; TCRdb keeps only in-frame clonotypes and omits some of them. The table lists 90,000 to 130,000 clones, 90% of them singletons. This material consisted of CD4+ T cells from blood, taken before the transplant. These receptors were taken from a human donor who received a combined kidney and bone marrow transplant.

The CDR3 DNA is TGTGCCATCAGTGGGGGCGAGATTCAGCCCCAGCATTTT. Translated, it gives CAISGGEIQPQHF. This chain links TRBV10-3 with TRBJ1-5; D is possibly TRBD1 (5 bases). V was clipped by 4 bases and J by 6 bases, with 10 bases between them. Germline values: CDR1 ENHRY, CDR2 SYGVKD. The CDR3 spans 13 residues.

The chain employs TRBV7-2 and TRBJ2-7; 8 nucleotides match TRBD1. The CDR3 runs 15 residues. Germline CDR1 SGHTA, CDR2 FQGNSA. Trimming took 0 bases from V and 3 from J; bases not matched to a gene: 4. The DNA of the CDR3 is TGTGCCAGCAGCTTAGCGGGCAGGGGGCTCTACGAGCAGTACTTC. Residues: CASSLAGRGLYEQYF. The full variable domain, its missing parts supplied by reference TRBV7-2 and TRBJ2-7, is GAGVSQSPSNKVTEKGKDVELRCDPISGHTALYWYRQSLGQGLEFLIYFQGNSAPDKSGLPSDRFSAERTGGSVSTLTIQRTQQEDSAVYLCASSLAGRGLYEQYFGPGTRLTVT.

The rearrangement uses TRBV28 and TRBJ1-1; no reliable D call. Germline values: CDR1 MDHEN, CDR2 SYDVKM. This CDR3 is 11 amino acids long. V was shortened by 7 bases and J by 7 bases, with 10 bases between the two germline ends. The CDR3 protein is CASIQISEAFF. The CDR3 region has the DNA TGTGCCAGCATTCAGATCAGTGAAGCTTTCTTT.

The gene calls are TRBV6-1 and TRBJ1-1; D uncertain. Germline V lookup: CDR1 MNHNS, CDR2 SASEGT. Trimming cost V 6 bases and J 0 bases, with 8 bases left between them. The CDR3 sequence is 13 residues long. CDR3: CASRTQVNTEAFF. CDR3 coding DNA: TGTGCCAGCAGGACCCAGGTGAACACTGAAGCTTTCTTT.

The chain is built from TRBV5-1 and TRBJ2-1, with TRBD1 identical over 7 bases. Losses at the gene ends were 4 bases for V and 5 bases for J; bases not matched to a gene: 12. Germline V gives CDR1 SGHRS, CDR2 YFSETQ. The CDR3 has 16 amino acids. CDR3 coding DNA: TGCGCCAGCAGCGAACCCCGGGACAGACTAAACAATGAGCAGTTCTTC. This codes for CASSEPRDRLNNEQFF.

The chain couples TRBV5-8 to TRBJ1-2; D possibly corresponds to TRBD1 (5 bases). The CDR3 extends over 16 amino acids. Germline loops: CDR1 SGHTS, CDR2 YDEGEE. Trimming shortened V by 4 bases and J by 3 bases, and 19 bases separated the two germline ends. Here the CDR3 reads CASSPWIGVFHYGYTF. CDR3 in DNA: TGTGCCAGCAGCCCATGGATAGGGGTATTTCACTATGGCTACACCTTC.

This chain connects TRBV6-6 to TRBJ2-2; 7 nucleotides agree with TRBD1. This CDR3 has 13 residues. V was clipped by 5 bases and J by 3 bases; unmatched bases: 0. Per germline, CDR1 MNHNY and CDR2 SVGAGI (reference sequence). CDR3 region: CASSDRDTGELFF. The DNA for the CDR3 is TGTGCCAGCAGTGACAGGGACACCGGGGAGCTGTTTTTT.

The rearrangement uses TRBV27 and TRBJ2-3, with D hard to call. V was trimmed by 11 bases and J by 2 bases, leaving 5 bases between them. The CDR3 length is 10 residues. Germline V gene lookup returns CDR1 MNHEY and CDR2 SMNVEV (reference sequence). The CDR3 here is CAGPTDTQYF. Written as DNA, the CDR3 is TGTGCCGGCCCCACAGATACGCAGTATTTT.

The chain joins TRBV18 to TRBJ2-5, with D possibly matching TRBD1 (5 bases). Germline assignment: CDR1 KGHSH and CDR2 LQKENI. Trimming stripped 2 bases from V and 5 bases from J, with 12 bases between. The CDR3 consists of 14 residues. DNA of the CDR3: TGTGCCAGCTCACCATTACCAGGGCTGGAGACCCAGTACTTC. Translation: CASSPLPGLETQYF.

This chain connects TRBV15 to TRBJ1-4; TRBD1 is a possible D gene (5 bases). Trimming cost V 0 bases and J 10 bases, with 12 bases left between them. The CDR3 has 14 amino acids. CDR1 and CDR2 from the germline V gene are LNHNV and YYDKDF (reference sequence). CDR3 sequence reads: CATSREVREVKLFF. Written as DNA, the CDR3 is TGTGCCACCAGCAGAGAGGTCAGGGAGGTAAAACTGTTTTTT.

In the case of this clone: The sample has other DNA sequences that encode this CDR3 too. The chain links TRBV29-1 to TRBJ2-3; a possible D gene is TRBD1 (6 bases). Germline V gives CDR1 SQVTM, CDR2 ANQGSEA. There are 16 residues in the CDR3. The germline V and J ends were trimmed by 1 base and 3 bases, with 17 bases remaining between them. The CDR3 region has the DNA TGCAGCGTTGAAGGGATGGGGGCCCTAGGGACAGATACGCAGTATTTT. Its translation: CSVEGMGALGTDTQYF.

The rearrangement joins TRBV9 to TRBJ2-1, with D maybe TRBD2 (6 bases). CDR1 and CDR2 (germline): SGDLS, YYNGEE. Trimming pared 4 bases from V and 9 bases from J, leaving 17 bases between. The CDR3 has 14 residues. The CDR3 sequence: CASSPQRSGGEQFF. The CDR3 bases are TGTGCCAGCAGCCCTCAACGATCCGGGGGTGAGCAGTTCTTC. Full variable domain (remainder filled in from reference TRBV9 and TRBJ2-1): DSGVTQTPKHLITATGQRVTLRCSPRSGDLSVYWYQQSLDQGLQFLIQYYNGEERAKGNILERFSAQQFPDLHSELNLSSLELGDSALYFCASSPQRSGGEQFFGPGTRLTVL.

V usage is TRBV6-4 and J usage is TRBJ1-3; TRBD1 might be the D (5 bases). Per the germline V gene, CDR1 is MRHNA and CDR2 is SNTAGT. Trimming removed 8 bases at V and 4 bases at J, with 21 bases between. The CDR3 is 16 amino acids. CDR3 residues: CASPSDRPLDGNTIYF. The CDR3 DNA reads TGTGCCAGCCCATCCGACAGACCCCTCGACGGAAACACCATATATTTT.